The source of this TCR beta chain is a study of OX40 agonist ivuxolimab in advanced cancers. Study-wide points: The study observed clonal expansion of CD4+ and CD8+ blood T cells by week 6 at 0.1 to 3.0 mg/kg.

Clones were read by immunoSEQ multiplex PCR, and TCRdb kept only the in-frame ones, dropping some. The data show tens of thousands of clones, around 90% seen once. This CDR3 has 15 residues. J was trimmed by 5 bases and V by 1 base; bases with no gene match: 5. The V gene's germline CDR1 is MNHNS and CDR2 SASEGT. As concerns this clone: Its cognate antigen is unknown.

This rearrangement joins TRBV6-1 to TRBJ2-5, with 9 bases aligning to TRBD2. The source is an adult with an advanced solid tumor such as melanoma, head and neck, liver or kidney cancer. Sequencing used CD4+ or CD8+ T cells sorted from blood, obtained in a trial of the OX40 agonist ivuxolimab. The CDR3 nucleotides read TGTGCCAGCAGTGAAGTAGGTCTAGCGGGGGAGACCCAGTACTTC. Residues: CASSEVGLAGETQYF.